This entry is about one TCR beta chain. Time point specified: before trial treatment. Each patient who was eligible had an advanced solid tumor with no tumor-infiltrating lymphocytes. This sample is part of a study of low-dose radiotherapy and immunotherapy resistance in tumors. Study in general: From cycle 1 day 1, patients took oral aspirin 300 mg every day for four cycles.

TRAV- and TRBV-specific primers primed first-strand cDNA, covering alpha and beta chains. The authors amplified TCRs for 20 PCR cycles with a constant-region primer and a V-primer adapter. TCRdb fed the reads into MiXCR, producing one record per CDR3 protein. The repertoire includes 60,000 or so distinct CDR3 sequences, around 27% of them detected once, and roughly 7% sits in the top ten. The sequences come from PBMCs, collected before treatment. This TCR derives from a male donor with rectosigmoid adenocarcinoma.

The DNA of the CDR3 is TGTGCCAGCAGCGTTATAGCTGGTTTGGGGAAGCAGTATTTT. Its protein product is CASSVIAGLGKQYF. V and J are TRBV9 and TRBJ2-3; no reliable D call. Germline assignment: CDR1 SGDLS and CDR2 YYNGEE. The CDR3 contains 14 residues. V was trimmed by 2 bases and J by 11 bases, leaving 18 bases between them.